Given below is one T cell receptor (beta chain) in context. Germline-derived CDR1 and CDR2 are MNHEY and SVGAGI. J was trimmed by 4 bases and V by 5 bases; bases with no gene match: 9. The CDR3 extends over 15 amino acids. These data are taken from a study of blood T cell repertoires in COVID-19. Clones were read by immunoSEQ multiplex PCR, and TCRdb kept only the in-frame ones, dropping some. The data contain 430,000 or so clones, about 90% of them singletons. J is TRBJ2-7 and V is TRBV6-5; 9 nucleotides line up with TRBD1. What was sequenced was peripheral blood. The TCR originated in a man aged 18 to 29 with COVID-19, enrolled during active disease. The CDR3 DNA is TGTGCCAGCAGTCCTGGGGGGACAGGGAGATACGAGCAGTACTTC. Its translation is CASSPGGTGRYEQYF.